This T cell receptor (beta chain) was identified during a study of cytomegalovirus exposure and HLA in healthy donors. Germline CDR1 SGHRS, CDR2 YFSETQ. Trimming removed 0 bases from V and 4 bases from J; junction bases left unmatched: 3. The CDR3 is made up of 14 amino acids. Clones were read by immunoSEQ multiplex PCR, and TCRdb kept only the in-frame ones, dropping some. The table lists 300,000 to 350,000 clones, 88% of them singletons. This clone has a single count. The source is a man aged 25-45 years in good health and CMV-seronegative. Sequencing was performed on PBMCs. The chain recombines TRBV5-1 with TRBJ2-5, with TRBD2 matching 7 bases. The DNA for the CDR3 is TGCGCCAGCAGCTTGGGGGAGGGGAGAGAGACCCAGTACTTC. The encoded protein is CASSLGEGRETQYF.